This T cell receptor (beta chain) appears in the sequencing data of a study of blood T cell repertoires in COVID-19. Overall study context: The analysed material was cDNA or gDNA that came from T cells, B-cell-depleted T cells, or PBMCs.

This clone was seen only a few times. The CDR3 contains 15 residues. V dropped 6 bases and J dropped 1 base, with 13 bases sitting between them. In germline, CDR1 is MDHEN, CDR2 SYDVKM. Original data processing: By means of reference gene primer amplification, nucleated cell counts were estimated. Sequenced by immunoSEQ multiplex PCR; TCRdb stores in-frame clones only, minus some. D and trimming come from the DNA, and the V and J calls and clone size come from that table. The repertoire consists of some 230,000 clones, with around four fifths occurring once and the leading ten covering about 15%. Grouping used clinical history reported by participants in a survey and questionnaire. Each recovered donor of Cohort 3 presented with two negative PCRs, clearance, or symptom resolution.

The sample was PBMCs or T cells enriched from blood (not recorded which). This receptor was obtained from a middle-aged man who had recovered from COVID-19. The rearrangement joins TRBV28 to TRBJ1-5; maybe TRBD1 (5 bases). CDR3 region: CASRLGWGSNQPQHF. The CDR3, as DNA: TGTGCCAGCAGATTGGGATGGGGCAGCAATCAGCCCCAGCATTTT.